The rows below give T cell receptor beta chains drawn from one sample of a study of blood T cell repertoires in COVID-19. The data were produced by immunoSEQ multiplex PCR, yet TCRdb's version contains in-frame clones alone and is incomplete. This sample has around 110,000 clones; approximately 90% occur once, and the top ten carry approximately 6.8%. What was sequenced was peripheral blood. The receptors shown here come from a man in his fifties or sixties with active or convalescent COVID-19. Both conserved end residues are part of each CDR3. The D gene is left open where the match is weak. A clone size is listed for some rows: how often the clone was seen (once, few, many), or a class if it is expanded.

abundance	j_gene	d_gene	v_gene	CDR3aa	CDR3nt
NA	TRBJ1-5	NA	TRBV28	CASNVGGPQQPQHF	TGTGCCAGCAACGTCGGCGGGCCTCAGCAGCCCCAGCATTTT
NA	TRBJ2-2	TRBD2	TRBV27	CASRGSGRANTGELFF	TGTGCCAGCAGGGGTAGCGGGAGGGCGAACACCGGGGAGCTGTTTTTT
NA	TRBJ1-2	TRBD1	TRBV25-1	CASSEWGQPPITF	TGTGCCAGCAGTGAATGGGGACAGCCCCCGATAACCTTC
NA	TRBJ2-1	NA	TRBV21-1	CASSNTKHKAGVRNNEQFF	TGTGCCAGCAGCAACACAAAACACAAAGCGGGAGTTAGGAACAATGAGCAGTTCTTC
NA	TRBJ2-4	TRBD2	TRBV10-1	CASSERAGGGGIQYF	TGCGCCAGCAGTGAGAGGGCGGGAGGTGGAGGCATTCAGTACTTC
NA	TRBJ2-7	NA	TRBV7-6	CASSEMYRAGTHYEQYF	TGTGCCAGCAGCGAAATGTACAGGGCCGGGACCCACTACGAGCAGTACTTC
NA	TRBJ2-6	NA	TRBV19	CASSIDTGSPSGANVLTF	TGTGCCAGTAGTATCGACACAGGTTCCCCTTCTGGGGCCAACGTCCTGACTTTC
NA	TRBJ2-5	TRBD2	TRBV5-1	CASSWRPSGTETQYF	TGCGCCAGCAGCTGGCGGCCTAGCGGGACTGAGACCCAGTACTTC
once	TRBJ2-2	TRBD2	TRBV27	CASSSNILGGSYTGELFF	TGTGCCAGCAGTTCCAACATTTTGGGGGGGTCTTATACCGGGGAGCTGTTTTTT
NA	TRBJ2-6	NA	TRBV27	CASSSGFGGANVLTF	TGTGCCAGCAGTTCCGGGTTCGGTGGGGCCAACGTCCTGACTTTC
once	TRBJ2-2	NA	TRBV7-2	CASSSVQSFTGELFF	TGTGCCAGCAGCTCCGTCCAAAGCTTTACCGGGGAGCTGTTTTTT
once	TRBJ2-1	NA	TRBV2	CASKTEHMINEQFF	TGTGCCAGCAAGACGGAGCATATGATCAATGAGCAGTTCTTC
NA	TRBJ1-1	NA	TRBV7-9	CASSMGTQGEAFF	TGTGCCAGCAGCATGGGGACTCAGGGTGAAGCTTTCTTT
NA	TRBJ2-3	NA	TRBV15	CATSRGQGTDTQYF	TGTGCCACCAGCAGAGGACAGGGCACAGATACGCAGTATTTT
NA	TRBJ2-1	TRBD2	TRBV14	CASSTSGGYNEQFF	TGTGCCAGCTCTACTAGCGGGGGATACAATGAGCAGTTCTTC
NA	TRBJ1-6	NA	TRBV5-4	CASSLSGVDFGSPLHF	TGTGCCAGCAGCTTGAGCGGGGTCGACTTCGGATCACCCCTCCACTTT
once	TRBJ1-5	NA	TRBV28	CASRLTFGNNQPQHF	TGTGCCAGCAGACTAACGTTCGGAAACAATCAGCCCCAGCATTTT
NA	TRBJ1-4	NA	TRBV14	CASSQGTATNEKLFF	TGTGCCAGCAGCCAAGGGACAGCAACTAATGAAAAACTGTTTTTT
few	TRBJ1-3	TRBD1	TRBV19	CASSTDRGNTIYF	TGTGCCAGTAGTACGGACAGGGGAAACACCATATATTTT
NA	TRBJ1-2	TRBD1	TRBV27	CASSRTGADYGYTF	TGTGCCAGCAGTCGAACAGGGGCGGACTATGGCTACACCTTC
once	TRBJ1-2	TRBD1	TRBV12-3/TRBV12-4	CASSLPGQGSYTF	TGTGCCAGCAGTCTCCCGGGACAGGGGAGCTACACCTTC
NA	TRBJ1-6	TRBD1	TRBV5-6	CASSLETGGIDSPLHF	TGTGCCAGCAGCTTGGAGACAGGGGGCATAGATTCACCCCTCCACTTT
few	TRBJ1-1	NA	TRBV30	CAWSQGWTEAFF	TGTGCCTGGTCACAGGGTTGGACTGAAGCTTTCTTT
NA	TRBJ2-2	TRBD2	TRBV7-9	CASRTNRAGGRTGELFF	TGTGCCAGCAGAACCAACCGGGCGGGAGGCCGGACCGGGGAGCTGTTTTTT
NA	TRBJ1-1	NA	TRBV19	CASSILNTEAFF	TGTGCCAGTAGTATCTTGAACACTGAAGCTTTCTTT
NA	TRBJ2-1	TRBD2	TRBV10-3	CAISDPGGRDNNEQFF	TGTGCCATCAGTGACCCGGGCGGGAGGGACAACAATGAGCAGTTCTTC
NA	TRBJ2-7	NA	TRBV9	CASSRTDTLPYEQYF	TGTGCCAGCAGTCGAACGGACACTCTACCCTACGAGCAGTACTTC